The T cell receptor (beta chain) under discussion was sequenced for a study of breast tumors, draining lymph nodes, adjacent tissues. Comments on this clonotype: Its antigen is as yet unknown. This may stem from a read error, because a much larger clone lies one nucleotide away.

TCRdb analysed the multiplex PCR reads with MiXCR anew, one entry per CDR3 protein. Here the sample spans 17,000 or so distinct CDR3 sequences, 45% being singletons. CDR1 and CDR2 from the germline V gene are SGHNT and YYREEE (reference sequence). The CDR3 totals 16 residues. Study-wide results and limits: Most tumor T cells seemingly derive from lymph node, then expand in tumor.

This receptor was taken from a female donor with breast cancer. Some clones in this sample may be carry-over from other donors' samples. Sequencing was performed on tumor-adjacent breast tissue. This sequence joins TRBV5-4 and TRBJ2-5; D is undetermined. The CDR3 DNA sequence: TGTGCCAGCGGCTTGAGATCGGCGGCGCTTCGGGAGACCCAGTACTTC. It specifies CASGLRSAALRETQYF.